The 24 T cell receptor beta chains listed next were all sequenced from one sample in a study of OX40 agonist ivuxolimab in advanced cancers. Method: immunoSEQ multiplex PCR; TCRdb's copy keeps in-frame clones and lacks some. The table includes tens of thousands of clones, over 75% detected once. The sequenced sample was CD4+ or CD8+ T cells sorted from blood, obtained in a trial of the OX40 agonist ivuxolimab. The receptors stem from an adult with an advanced solid tumor such as melanoma, head and neck, liver or kidney cancer.

This chain connects TRBV5-5 to TRBJ2-5; 11 bases agree with TRBD2. J was trimmed by 6 bases and V by 2 bases; bases with no gene match: 6. The CDR3 spans 15 residues. In germline, CDR1 is SGHKS, CDR2 YYEKEE (reference sequence). CDR3 residues: CASSFSGTSGQTQYF. The CDR3 bases are TGTGCCAGCAGCTTCTCCGGGACTAGCGGACAGACCCAGTACTTC.

The rearrangement links TRBV5-1 to TRBJ2-3, with 11 bases lining up with TRBD2. The V gene end was trimmed by 4 bases and the J gene end by 1 base; junction bases not matched to a gene: 8. The CDR3 runs 17 residues. Per the germline V gene, CDR1 is SGHRS and CDR2 is YFSETQ. CDR3 nucleotides: TGCGCCAGCAGCCATGGAGGGACTAGCGGAGGCACAGATACGCAGTATTTT. Translation: CASSHGGTSGGTDTQYF.

The chain carries TRBV19 and TRBJ2-5; TRBD2 agrees at 10 bases. Germline CDR1 is LNHDA and CDR2 is SQIVND (reference sequence). This CDR3 has 14 amino acids. V trimming: 8 bases; J trimming: 2 bases; junction bases outside the gene matches: 5. CDR3 nucleotides: TGTGCCAGTCGGACTAGCGGTTATCAAGAGACCCAGTACTTC. It encodes CASRTSGYQETQYF. The variable domain in full, with the rest retrieved from reference TRBV19 and TRBJ2-5, is DGGITQSPKYLFRKEGQNVTLSCEQNLNHDAMYWYRQDPGQGLRLIYYSQIVNDFQKGDIAEGYSVSREKKESFPLTVTSAQKNPTAFYLCASRTSGYQETQYFGPGTRLLVL.

This chain links TRBV30 with TRBJ1-5; D not certain. CDR3 length: 14 residues. CDR1 and CDR2 from the germline V gene are GTSNPN and SVGIG (reference sequence). Between the trimmed V and J ends, which lost 1 base and 2 bases, there was a span of 9 bases. CDR3 sequence: CAWSADAGNQPQHF. The CDR3 nucleotides are TGTGCCTGGAGTGCCGACGCGGGCAATCAGCCCCAGCATTTT.

The chain links TRBV10-3 to TRBJ2-5; 11 bases align to TRBD1. The trim removed 4 bases at V and 1 base at J, leaving 2 bases unmatched. CDR3 size: 15 residues. Germline assignment: CDR1 ENHRY and CDR2 SYGVKD. The CDR3 bases are TGTGCCATCAGTGGGGACAGGGGGTCCCAAGAGACCCAGTACTTC. Amino acids: CAISGDRGSQETQYF.

V usage is TRBV11-1 and J usage is TRBJ2-5; 7 bases are a match to TRBD2. The CDR3 has 16 residues. Germline trimming cut 5 bases from V and 5 bases from J; bases unmatched to any gene: 14. Germline V CDR1 and CDR2: SGHAT, FQDESV (reference sequence). This CDR3 is CASSPWESGARETQYF. CDR3 bases: TGTGCCAGCAGCCCTTGGGAAAGCGGGGCTCGTGAGACCCAGTACTTC.

V gene TRBV19 combines with J gene TRBJ2-7; 10 bases are a match to TRBD1. Germline lookup yields CDR1 LNHDA and CDR2 SQIVND (reference sequence). J was trimmed by 2 bases and V by 10 bases; bases with no gene match: 2. This CDR3 is built from 12 residues. CDR3 in DNA: TGTGCCACCGGGACAGGGGCCTACGAGCAGTACTTC. It is translated as CATGTGAYEQYF.

The gene calls are TRBV25-1 and TRBJ1-2, with 9 bases aligning to TRBD1. The CDR3 sequence is 16 residues long. V shed 3 bases, J shed 4 bases, and the junction held 9 bases outside the gene matches. Germline V gene sequence: CDR1 MGHDK, CDR2 SYGVNS. CDR3 in amino acids: CASSDAGDREPYGYTF. The CDR3 nucleotides read TGTGCCAGCAGTGATGCGGGGGACAGGGAACCCTATGGCTACACCTTC.

The rearrangement links TRBV6-5 to TRBJ1-6, with 7 positions matching TRBD1. Germline V CDR1 and CDR2: MNHEY, SVGAGI. The V and J ends lost 6 bases and 5 bases, in that order; junction bases with no gene match: 4. This CDR3 is built from 14 residues. The CDR3 bases are TGTGCCAGCAGACCGACAGGGAATAATTCACCCCTCCACTTT. This encodes CASRPTGNNSPLHF.

The rearrangement uses TRBV9 and TRBJ1-1, with 8 bases fitting TRBD1. This CDR3 contains 15 residues. Germline CDR1 and CDR2: SGDLS and YYNGEE. V dropped 4 bases and J dropped 1; count of bases not matched to a gene: 6. CDR3 loop: CASSLRTGTNTEAFF. The CDR3 DNA is TGTGCCAGCAGCCTCCGGACAGGGACGAACACTGAAGCTTTCTTT. The entire variable domain, with the rest obtained from reference TRBV9 and TRBJ1-1, is as follows: DSGVTQTPKHLITATGQRVTLRCSPRSGDLSVYWYQQSLDQGLQFLIQYYNGEERAKGNILERFSAQQFPDLHSELNLSSLELGDSALYFCASSLRTGTNTEAFFGQGTRLTVV.

This clone appeared once. DNA of the CDR3: TGTGCCAGCAGCCGGACAGGCGGCCGTCAGCCCCAGCATTTT. It translates to CASSRTGGRQPQHF. The chain couples TRBV7-9 to TRBJ1-5; 7 bases agree with TRBD1. The CDR3 has 14 residues. V was clipped by 5 bases and J by 6 bases; unmatched bases: 7. Germline CDR1 is SEHNR and CDR2 is FQNEAQ (reference sequence).

This clone was picked up one time. This sequence joins TRBV13 and TRBJ2-2; D remains unclear. CDR3 length equals 13 residues. Germline V lookup: CDR1 PRHDT, CDR2 FYEKMQ (reference sequence). V dropped 10 bases and J dropped 7 bases, with 16 bases sitting between them. CDR3 DNA: TGTGCCATAGCTAGTCGGGTAGGCGGGGAGCTGTTTTTT. It is translated as CAIASRVGGELFF.

The rearrangement uses TRBV25-1 and TRBJ1-1; TRBD1 might be the D (5 bases). V was cut by 1 base and J by 10 bases, with 22 bases left in between. The V gene's germline CDR1 is MGHDK and CDR2 SYGVNS. CDR3 length equals 16 residues. CDR3 nucleotides: TGTGCCAGCAGTGAATGGCCCCCTCAAAAGGGACGTCGAGCTTTCTTT. Amino acids: CASSEWPPQKGRRAFF. Filled out from reference TRBV25-1 and TRBJ1-1, the complete variable domain reads EADIYQTPRYLVIGTGKKITLECSQTMGHDKMYWYQQDPGMELHLIHYSYGVNSTEKGDLSSESTVSRIRTEHFPLTLESARPSHTSQYLCASSEWPPQKGRRAFFGQGTRLTVV.

The genes are TRBV14 and TRBJ2-1; 8 bases align to TRBD2. The CDR3 is 16 residues long. The ends lost 4 bases at V and 4 bases at J; junction bases unmatched: 9. The germline CDR1 and CDR2 sequences are SGHDN and FVKESK. CDR3 protein: CASSPHVVAGYNEQFF. The CDR3 DNA sequence: TGTGCCAGCAGCCCCCATGTGGTAGCGGGGTACAATGAGCAGTTCTTC.

V and J are TRBV4-1 and TRBJ1-1; 8 bases are a match to TRBD1. Per the germline V gene, CDR1 is MGHRA and CDR2 is YSYEKL. V dropped 2 bases and J dropped 5; count of bases not matched to a gene: 10. This CDR3 is 16 amino acids long. The CDR3 loop is CASSQHIGQGRTEAFF. As DNA, the CDR3 is TGCGCCAGCAGCCAACACATAGGACAGGGTAGGACTGAAGCTTTCTTT.

J is TRBJ1-3 and V is TRBV2, with D tentatively TRBD1 (6 bases). CDR3 length: 17 residues. V was clipped by 5 bases and J by 0 bases, with 17 bases between them. Germline values: CDR1 SNHLY, CDR2 FYNNEI. The CDR3 nucleotides read TGTGCCAGCAGTCCGCTTGGGGGCGGGCACTCTGGAAACACCATATATTTT. As protein: CASSPLGGGHSGNTIYF.

This clone was counted only a few times. The gene calls are TRBV6-5 and TRBJ2-5; tentatively, D is TRBD2 (6 bases). The CDR3 loop spans 13 amino acids. The germline V and J ends were trimmed by 5 bases and 5 bases, with 12 bases remaining between them. Germline V gene lookup returns CDR1 MNHEY and CDR2 SVGAGI. Here the CDR3 DNA reads TGTGCCAGCAGTACCCCGGGGGTGGAGACCCAGTACTTC. Its protein product is CASSTPGVETQYF.

The chain links TRBV7-2 to TRBJ2-2, with TRBD2 matching over 12 bases. The CDR3 contains 17 residues. J lost 6 bases, V lost 1 base, and 6 bases had no gene match. The germline V gene has CDR1 SGHTA and CDR2 FQGNSA. As DNA, the CDR3 is TGTGCCAGCAGCTTAGGAGGACTAGCGGGGCTGGCCGGGGAGCTGTTTTTT. It codes for CASSLGGLAGLAGELFF.

This chain's CDR3 is CASSPPILAGGADTQYF. The CDR3 region has the DNA TGCGCCAGCAGCCCCCCAATCCTAGCGGGAGGCGCAGATACGCAGTATTTT. The chain couples TRBV5-1 to TRBJ2-3; 11 bases are a match to TRBD2. CDR3 length equals 17 residues. V was clipped by 4 bases and J by 4 bases; unmatched bases: 11. Germline CDR1 and CDR2: SGHRS and YFSETQ.

CDR3 in DNA: TGTGCCAGCAGTTTAACAGGCCGGGTCACTGAAGCTTTCTTT. This translates into CASSLTGRVTEAFF. The V and J genes are TRBV6-8 and TRBJ1-1; possible D gene TRBD1, 5 bases. The V end lost 4 bases, the J end lost 4 bases, and 13 bases lay between the germline ends. Germline V CDR1 and CDR2: MNHGY, SAAAGT. The length of the CDR3 is 14 residues.

The chain recombines TRBV4-3 with TRBJ2-7, with TRBD2 matching over 7 bases. This CDR3 region has 16 residues. Looked up from germline, CDR1 is LGHNA and CDR2 is YSLEER. V gave up 0 bases and J gave up 3 bases; unmatched junction bases: 8. CDR3 sequence: CASSQDRGLGGYEQYF. In DNA, the CDR3 is TGCGCCAGCAGCCAAGATAGAGGACTAGGCGGCTACGAGCAGTACTTC.

The V and J genes are TRBV14 and TRBJ1-1; 9 nucleotides line up with TRBD1. Germline V gene data show CDR1 as SGHDN and CDR2 as FVKESK. The CDR3 is 15 amino acids. V trimming: 3 bases; J trimming: 4 bases; junction bases outside the gene matches: 6. The chain's CDR3 is CASSHTGTGPTEAFF. CDR3 coding DNA: TGTGCCAGCAGCCATACCGGGACAGGGCCCACTGAAGCTTTCTTT. Filled out from reference TRBV14 and TRBJ1-1, the complete variable domain reads EAGVTQFPSHSVIEKGQTVTLRCDPISGHDNLYWYRRVMGKEIKFLLHFVKESKQDESGMPNNRFLAERTGGTYSTLKVQPAELEDSGVYFCASSHTGTGPTEAFFGQGTRLTVV.

V and J are TRBV2 and TRBJ1-1, with D perhaps TRBD1 (5 bases). The V gene's germline CDR1 is SNHLY and CDR2 FYNNEI. CDR3 size: 17 residues. V lost 0 bases and J 1 base, leaving 15 bases between the germline ends. CDR3 sequence reads: CASSEALGLQENTEAFF. The CDR3 nucleotides read TGTGCCAGCAGTGAAGCGCTGGGGCTTCAGGAGAACACTGAAGCTTTCTTT.

The rearrangement uses TRBV30 and TRBJ1-5, with D uncertain. The CDR3 is made up of 15 amino acids. Deletions cut 2 bases from V and 7 bases from J, with 18 bases between. The germline gives CDR1 GTSNPN, CDR2 SVGIG (reference sequence). The CDR3 DNA sequence: TGTGCCTGGAGTTTGGCAGGCTCTGGACGGCAGCCCCAGCATTTT. Translated, it gives CAWSLAGSGRQPQHF.